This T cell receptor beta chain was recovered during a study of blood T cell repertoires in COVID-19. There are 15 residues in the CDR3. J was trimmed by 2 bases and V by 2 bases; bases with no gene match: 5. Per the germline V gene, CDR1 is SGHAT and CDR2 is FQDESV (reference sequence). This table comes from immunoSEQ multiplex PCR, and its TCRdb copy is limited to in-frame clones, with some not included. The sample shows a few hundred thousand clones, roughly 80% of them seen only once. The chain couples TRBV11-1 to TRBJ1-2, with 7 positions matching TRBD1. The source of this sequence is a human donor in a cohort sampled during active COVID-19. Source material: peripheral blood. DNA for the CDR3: TGTGCCAGCAGCTTAAAACAGGGGTCCAACTATGGCTACACCTTC. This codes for CASSLKQGSNYGYTF.